These 23 T cell receptor beta chains came from one sample sequenced in a study of blood T cell repertoires in COVID-19. Method: immunoSEQ multiplex PCR; TCRdb's copy keeps in-frame clones and lacks some. The profile shows roughly 200,000 clones, 94% of them singletons. The sample was peripheral blood. These receptors all come from a man in his thirties or forties with COVID-19, enrolled during active disease.

DNA for the CDR3: TGTGCCTGGAGTGGAATGGTCGGACTAGCGGGGGGGTACAATGAGCAGTTCTTC. Translating gives CAWSGMVGLAGGYNEQFF. The chain has TRBV30 and TRBJ2-1; 15 bases match TRBD2. Germline V lookup: CDR1 GTSNPN, CDR2 SVGIG (reference sequence). Trimming took 1 base from V and 4 from J; bases not matched to a gene: 8. The CDR3 has 18 residues.

The chain couples TRBV28 to TRBJ1-2, with D possibly matching TRBD1 (5 bases). The CDR3 sequence is 14 residues long. Trimming removed 5 bases from V and 4 bases from J, with 14 bases in between. CDR1 is MDHEN and CDR2 is SYDVKM in the germline V gene. In nucleotides, the CDR3 is TGTGCCAGCAGTCCAATGACAGAAGTCTATGGCTACACCTTC. It translates to CASSPMTEVYGYTF.

Comment on this clone: The conserved closing phenylalanine or tryptophan is absent in this CDR3, likely reflecting a read error. The DNA is omitted, as the CDR3 cannot be located on it reliably, and the CDR3 follows TCRdb's listing. J is TRBJ1-6 and V is TRBV14; the tabulated D call, TRBD1, remains unverified against the DNA. Germline V gene sequence: CDR1 SGHDN, CDR2 FVKESK. The CDR3 spans 16 residues, counting both ends. The CDR3 spells CASSQVFCQKPREIGV.

The rearrangement uses TRBV6-1 and TRBJ1-3, with 7 bases aligning to TRBD1. V lost 4 bases and J lost 4; bases outside the gene matches: 10. The germline gives CDR1 MNHNS, CDR2 SASEGT. The CDR3 is made up of 16 amino acids. The DNA of the CDR3 is TGTGCCAGCAGTGCTGACAGGGCGATGGGAGGAAACACCATATATTTT. The encoded protein is CASSADRAMGGNTIYF.

This chain links TRBV2 with TRBJ1-6; D is undetermined. Germline CDR1 is SNHLY and CDR2 is FYNNEI. The CDR3 covers 13 residues. With 6 bases removed from V and 9 bases from J, the gap between germline ends came to 12 bases. CDR3: CASRRASGSPLHF. The CDR3 DNA follows: TGTGCCAGCAGGCGGGCCTCCGGTTCACCCCTCCACTTT.

V is TRBV6-5 and J is TRBJ1-4, with a weak D call TRBD1 (5 bases). The ends were cut back, 7 bases at V and 7 bases at J, with 19 bases in the middle. The CDR3 is 15 amino acids. The germline V gene encodes CDR1 MNHEY and CDR2 SVGAGI. As DNA, the CDR3 is TGTGCCAGCAACACAGGAGGGGAATGGATTGAAAAACTGTTTTTT. Its protein is CASNTGGEWIEKLFF.

This chain uses TRBV28 with TRBJ2-7, with unresolved D. V lost 5 bases, J lost 3 bases, and 20 bases lay in between. The CDR3 consists of 16 residues. CDR1 is MDHEN, CDR2 SYDVKM, per germline. The CDR3 DNA sequence: TGTGCCAGCAGTCCATTGACTGGATATGGTCTCTACGAGCAGTACTTC. Protein: CASSPLTGYGLYEQYF.

The V gene is TRBV19, the J gene TRBJ1-5; TRBD1 might be the D (6 bases). Germline V lookup: CDR1 LNHDA, CDR2 SQIVND (reference sequence). The V gene lost 4 bases and the J gene lost 3 bases, with 16 bases spanning the gap. The CDR3 runs to 16 residues. The CDR3 bases are TGTGCCAGTAGTACCCCCCGAGGGGGGGCCAATCAGCCCCAGCATTTT. Its translation is CASSTPRGGANQPQHF.

The genes are TRBV28 and TRBJ1-2; TRBD1 matches at 7 bases. Germline-derived CDR1 and CDR2 are MDHEN and SYDVKM. The length of the CDR3 is 12 residues. Unmatched junction bases numbered 8, after V lost 8 bases and J lost 8 bases. CDR3 in amino acids: CASSTGASGYTF. The DNA for the CDR3 is TGTGCCAGCTCTACAGGGGCCTCGGGCTACACCTTC.

The chain combines TRBV11-2 with TRBJ1-6, with 8 bases identical to TRBD1. Germline V CDR1 and CDR2: SGHAT, FQNNGV. V trimming: 5 bases; J trimming: 5 bases; junction bases outside the gene matches: 5. The CDR3 runs 15 residues. In DNA, the CDR3 is TGTGCCAGCAGCCCAAGGACAGGGAATAATTCACCCCTCCACTTT. Protein product: CASSPRTGNNSPLHF.

This clone was counted a few times. The CDR3 DNA is TGTGCCAGCAGCGACCTAGCGGGGGGCCTTGGCGAGCAGTACTTC. As protein: CASSDLAGGLGEQYF. The rearrangement joins TRBV11-2 to TRBJ2-7; 11 bases match TRBD2. Germline assignment: CDR1 SGHAT and CDR2 FQNNGV. This CDR3 has 15 residues. Trimming took 5 bases from V and 6 from J; bases not matched to a gene: 9.

The gene calls are TRBV5-1 and TRBJ1-1, with a possible D match to TRBD1 (5 bases). Germline CDR1 is SGHRS and CDR2 is YFSETQ. V was clipped by 4 bases and J by 7 bases, with 23 bases between them. There are 16 residues in the CDR3. The CDR3 DNA is TGCGCCAGCAGCGGTTGGGCAGGGCAGAGTTCCCTTGAAGCTTTCTTT. It codes for CASSGWAGQSSLEAFF.

The chain combines TRBV5-4 with TRBJ2-3; 8 bases are a match to TRBD2. This CDR3 is built from 16 residues. Germline assignment: CDR1 SGHNT and CDR2 YYREEE (reference sequence). V shed 4 bases and J 4 bases; nucleotides not matched to a gene: 11. CDR3 in amino acids: CASSDPGGRWADTQYF. The CDR3 DNA reads as TGTGCCAGCAGCGACCCGGGGGGGCGGTGGGCAGATACGCAGTATTTT.

The chain joins TRBV19 to TRBJ2-2, with 10 bases that match TRBD1. The ends lost 6 bases at V and 3 bases at J; junction bases unmatched: 4. The CDR3 sequence is 15 residues long. Looked up from germline, CDR1 is LNHDA and CDR2 is SQIVND (reference sequence). CDR3 loop: CASRVTGGDTGELFF. The CDR3 nucleotides are TGTGCCAGTAGAGTGACAGGGGGCGACACCGGGGAGCTGTTTTTT.

The V gene is TRBV5-1, the J gene TRBJ2-5, with 7 bases lining up with TRBD1. Germline CDR1 and CDR2: SGHRS and YFSETQ. J was trimmed by 3 bases and V by 1 base; bases with no gene match: 6. The CDR3 runs 15 residues. Written as DNA, the CDR3 is TGCGCCAGCAGCTTGTCGACAGGGCAAGAAGAGACCCAGTACTTC. This gives the protein CASSLSTGQEETQYF.

V and J are TRBV6-1 and TRBJ2-4, with D perhaps TRBD1 (6 bases). Trimming took off 3 bases at V and 1 base at J, with 19 bases between the two ends. This CDR3 spans 18 amino acids. Germline V gene sequence: CDR1 MNHNS, CDR2 SASEGT. CDR3 nucleotides: TGTGCCAGCAGTGAGGGCCCCTGGGGGCGTTGGGCCAAAAACATTCAGTACTTC. Translating gives CASSEGPWGRWAKNIQYF.

This rearrangement joins TRBV6-5 to TRBJ2-2, with D possibly TRBD2 on 6 matching bases. From germline, CDR1 is MNHEY and CDR2 SVGAGI. Trimming took 8 bases from V and 2 from J, leaving 12 bases between them. This CDR3 region has 14 residues. CDR3 nucleotide sequence: TGTGCCAGCGGGGCGGGGCCCAACACCGGGGAGCTGTTTTTT. This sequence encodes CASGAGPNTGELFF.

V and J are TRBV5-1 and TRBJ1-1, with 8 bases identical to TRBD1. Per germline, CDR1 SGHRS and CDR2 YFSETQ. The CDR3 loop spans 15 amino acids. The trim removed 3 bases at V and 3 bases at J, leaving 7 bases unmatched. The CDR3 DNA follows: TGCGCCAGCAGCTCCCAGGGGGCGTTTGACACTGAAGCTTTCTTT. This encodes CASSSQGAFDTEAFF.

This clone was counted between two and nine times. J is TRBJ2-1 and V is TRBV7-2, with 9 nucleotides matching TRBD2. The CDR3 covers 16 residues. Germline CDR1 is SGHTA and CDR2 is FQGNSA. The ends lost 1 base at V and 6 bases at J; junction bases unmatched: 7. In nucleotides, the CDR3 is TGTGCCAGCAGCTTAGAGGGTAGCGGGGGCCTCAATGAGCAGTTCTTC. Its translation is CASSLEGSGGLNEQFF.

The chain uses TRBV6-5 and TRBJ1-1, with D perhaps matching TRBD1 (6 bases). The CDR3 is made up of 15 amino acids. The germline CDR1 and CDR2 sequences are MNHEY and SVGAGI. Trimming removed 5 bases at V and 0 bases at J, with 13 bases between. As DNA, the CDR3 is TGTGCCAGCAGTCAACGACAGGTCTTGAACACTGAAGCTTTCTTT. It is translated as CASSQRQVLNTEAFF.

The rearrangement links TRBV30 to TRBJ1-5; the D gene is possibly TRBD1 (5 bases). The germline V gene has CDR1 GTSNPN and CDR2 SVGIG (reference sequence). The CDR3 runs to 13 residues. V was pared by 2 bases and J by 2 bases, with 7 bases between. CDR3 sequence: CAWSLGGNQPQHF. For the CDR3, the DNA is TGTGCCTGGAGTTTAGGGGGCAATCAGCCCCAGCATTTT.

As DNA, the CDR3 is TGTGCCAGCAGTGAAGCGGGTTTAGCCTATGGCTACACCTTC. It translates to CASSEAGLAYGYTF. This rearrangement joins TRBV6-1 to TRBJ1-2; D gene ambiguous. The V gene's germline CDR1 is MNHNS and CDR2 SASEGT. Trimming shortened V by 0 bases and J by 4 bases, and 9 bases separated the two germline ends. This CDR3 contains 14 residues.

The chain links TRBV5-1 to TRBJ2-2, with a tentative D call TRBD1 (5 bases). V lost 4 bases and J lost 6, with 16 bases in between. Germline V gene sequence: CDR1 SGHRS, CDR2 YFSETQ. The CDR3 sequence is 15 residues long. The CDR3 DNA reads as TGCGCCAGCAGCGTAGTACAAACCAGGGCCGGGGAGCTGTTTTTT. Amino acid sequence: CASSVVQTRAGELFF.